The rows below give T cell receptor beta chains drawn from one sample of a study of vaccination effects on CD4 cells after COVID-19. Clones were sequenced by immunoSEQ multiplex PCR, and TCRdb holds only the in-frame ones, with some missing. The top ten clones hold about 17% of a sample with tens of thousands of clones, more than 60% of them seen once. Their cognate antigens are unknown. Here the sequenced sample was CD4+ T cells from PBMCs cultured with SARS-CoV-2 spike peptides, taken before COVID-19 vaccination. The source of these receptors is a human donor who received a COVID-19 vaccine. Each CDR3 is given with its conserved first and last residue. Fields, in order: V gene, clone size, J gene, D gene, CDR3 DNA, CDR3 protein. The D gene is left open where the match is weak. Clone size appears in some rows only: once, few, many, or a class for an expanded clone.

v_gene: TRBV5-1
abundance: NA
j_gene: TRBJ1-4
d_gene: NA
CDR3nt: TGCGCCAGCAGCTCAGGGGTCCGGGAAAAACTGTTTTTT
CDR3aa: CASSSGVREKLFF

v_gene: TRBV5-1
abundance: NA
j_gene: TRBJ2-3
d_gene: NA
CDR3nt: TGCGCCAGCAGCTTGGGGGGTGCGTTCCCGGATACGCAGTATTTT
CDR3aa: CASSLGGAFPDTQYF

v_gene: TRBV5-1
abundance: NA
j_gene: TRBJ1-1
d_gene: NA
CDR3nt: TGCGCCAGCAGCTTGGGTGCCAGGTTTACTGAAGCTTTCTTT
CDR3aa: CASSLGARFTEAFF

v_gene: TRBV7-3
abundance: NA
j_gene: TRBJ2-5
d_gene: NA
CDR3nt: TGTGCCAGCAGCCCCCGTCCCCAAGAGACCCAGTACTTC
CDR3aa: CASSPRPQETQYF

v_gene: TRBV5-1
abundance: NA
j_gene: TRBJ1-6
d_gene: TRBD1
CDR3nt: TGCGCCAGCGGTATGACAGGGGAAAATTCACCCCTCCACTTT
CDR3aa: CASGMTGENSPLHF

v_gene: TRBV5-4
abundance: NA
j_gene: TRBJ2-3
d_gene: NA
CDR3nt: TGTGCCAGCAGCTTAGGGGGGGGGCCAAATACGCAGTATTTT
CDR3aa: CASSLGGGPNTQYF

v_gene: TRBV5-1
abundance: once
j_gene: TRBJ2-1
d_gene: NA
CDR3nt: TGCGCCAGCAGCTTGGGACGGCTCAATGAGCAGTTCTTC
CDR3aa: CASSLGRLNEQFF

v_gene: TRBV5-5
abundance: NA
j_gene: TRBJ1-5
d_gene: NA
CDR3nt: TGTGCCAGCAGCCCTGGGACAACTAGTCAGCCCCAGCATTTT
CDR3aa: CASSPGTTSQPQHF

v_gene: TRBV9
abundance: NA
j_gene: TRBJ2-3
d_gene: TRBD1
CDR3nt: TGTGCCAGCAGCGCCCTGGCGGGGACAGGGGACACAGATACGCAGTATTTT
CDR3aa: CASSALAGTGDTDTQYF

v_gene: TRBV7-9
abundance: NA
j_gene: TRBJ2-1
d_gene: TRBD2
CDR3nt: TGTGCCAGCAGCAAAACTTTCCGGACTAGCGTTTACAATGAGCAGTTCTTC
CDR3aa: CASSKTFRTSVYNEQFF

v_gene: TRBV6-5
abundance: NA
j_gene: TRBJ1-1
d_gene: NA
CDR3nt: TGTGCCAGCACTTTGGTCCTGAACACTGAAGCTTTCTTT
CDR3aa: CASTLVLNTEAFF

v_gene: TRBV24-1
abundance: NA
j_gene: TRBJ2-2
d_gene: NA
CDR3nt: TGTGCCACCAGTGATTTGCCCCTCCTCGCCTCGAACACCGGGGAGCTGTTTTTT
CDR3aa: CATSDLPLLASNTGELFF

v_gene: TRBV3-1/TRBV3-2
abundance: few
j_gene: TRBJ2-7
d_gene: NA
CDR3nt: TGTGCCAGCCGTGGGGCGGGGATTACCTACGAGCAGTACTTC
CDR3aa: CASRGAGITYEQYF

v_gene: TRBV27
abundance: few
j_gene: TRBJ1-5
d_gene: NA
CDR3nt: TGTGCCAGCACTTCGACAGCGGGAATCAATCAGCCCCAGCATTTT
CDR3aa: CASTSTAGINQPQHF

v_gene: TRBV2
abundance: NA
j_gene: TRBJ2-5
d_gene: TRBD2
CDR3nt: TGTGCCAGCAGGACTAGCGGCCAAGAGACCCAGTACTTC
CDR3aa: CASRTSGQETQYF

v_gene: TRBV2
abundance: NA
j_gene: TRBJ1-2
d_gene: NA
CDR3nt: TGTGCCAGCAGGACCCCTAGGGGGGTTCAAGGCTACACCTTC
CDR3aa: CASRTPRGVQGYTF

v_gene: TRBV7-2
abundance: NA
j_gene: TRBJ2-4
d_gene: TRBD2
CDR3nt: TGTGCCAGCAGCCCGGGACTAGCGGGGGGTAGCAAAAACATTCAGTACTTC
CDR3aa: CASSPGLAGGSKNIQYF

v_gene: TRBV29-1
abundance: NA
j_gene: TRBJ2-3
d_gene: TRBD1
CDR3nt: TGCAGCGGCGAAACAGGGGGCAGGGATACGCAGTATTTT
CDR3aa: CSGETGGRDTQYF

v_gene: TRBV18
abundance: once
j_gene: TRBJ1-2
d_gene: TRBD1
CDR3nt: TGTGCCAGCTCTACCTCTCAGGGGGCCCACTATGGCTACACCTTC
CDR3aa: CASSTSQGAHYGYTF

v_gene: TRBV30
abundance: NA
j_gene: TRBJ1-1
d_gene: NA
CDR3nt: TGTGCCTGGACCCTTGACGTGAACACTGAAGCTTTCTTT
CDR3aa: CAWTLDVNTEAFF

v_gene: TRBV5-6
abundance: NA
j_gene: TRBJ1-1
d_gene: NA
CDR3nt: TGTGCCAGCAGCTTGGGGGGTGGCACTGAAGCTTTCTTT
CDR3aa: CASSLGGGTEAFF

v_gene: TRBV7-9
abundance: NA
j_gene: TRBJ2-1
d_gene: NA
CDR3nt: TGTGCCAGCAGCTTGAGTAGGGAGCAGTTCTTC
CDR3aa: CASSLSREQFF

v_gene: TRBV5-1
abundance: few
j_gene: TRBJ2-3
d_gene: NA
CDR3nt: TGCGCCAGCAGCTTGGCAGGGGATACGCAGTATTTT
CDR3aa: CASSLAGDTQYF

v_gene: TRBV7-2
abundance: NA
j_gene: TRBJ1-6
d_gene: TRBD1
CDR3nt: TGTGCCAGCAGCTTTCAGGGGGCGCTTAATTCACCCCTCCACTTT
CDR3aa: CASSFQGALNSPLHF

v_gene: TRBV12-3/TRBV12-4
abundance: NA
j_gene: TRBJ1-2
d_gene: NA
CDR3nt: TGTGCCAGCAGTTTTTTCCAGGCGGATGGCTACACCTTC
CDR3aa: CASSFFQADGYTF

v_gene: TRBV5-4
abundance: NA
j_gene: TRBJ1-1
d_gene: NA
CDR3nt: TGTGCCAGCAGCTTGCCGGGCGACAGGAACACTGAAGCTTTCTTT
CDR3aa: CASSLPGDRNTEAFF

v_gene: TRBV15
abundance: NA
j_gene: TRBJ2-3
d_gene: TRBD2
CDR3nt: TGTGCCACCAGCGGGGGAGGGTCCCCACCCCGTACGCAGTATTTT
CDR3aa: CATSGGGSPPRTQYF

v_gene: TRBV6-1
abundance: NA
j_gene: TRBJ1-1
d_gene: TRBD1
CDR3nt: TGTGCCAGCAGTGACAGGGGGCGGCGAACTGAAGCTTTCTTT
CDR3aa: CASSDRGRRTEAFF

v_gene: TRBV4-1
abundance: NA
j_gene: TRBJ1-1
d_gene: NA
CDR3nt: TGCGCCAGCAGCCAACCCGTAAACCACACTGAAGCTTTCTTT
CDR3aa: CASSQPVNHTEAFF

v_gene: TRBV4-1
abundance: NA
j_gene: TRBJ2-7
d_gene: TRBD1
CDR3nt: TGCGCCAGCAGCCAAGATCGACCAAGGACAGGGGAATACTCCTACGAGCAGTACTTC
CDR3aa: CASSQDRPRTGEYSYEQYF

v_gene: TRBV27
abundance: NA
j_gene: TRBJ1-4
d_gene: TRBD1
CDR3nt: TGTGCCAGCAGTTGGGACAGAACTAATGAAAAACTGTTTTTT
CDR3aa: CASSWDRTNEKLFF

v_gene: TRBV7-9
abundance: few
j_gene: TRBJ2-2
d_gene: TRBD1
CDR3nt: TGTGCCAGCAGCGCCGGGACAGGGGACCGGACCGGGGAGCTGTTTTTT
CDR3aa: CASSAGTGDRTGELFF

v_gene: TRBV11-1
abundance: NA
j_gene: TRBJ2-4
d_gene: NA
CDR3nt: TGTGCCAGCACCACCACTGATTCGGTACCCCGGATTCAGTACTTC
CDR3aa: CASTTTDSVPRIQYF

v_gene: TRBV12-3/TRBV12-4
abundance: NA
j_gene: TRBJ2-3
d_gene: NA
CDR3nt: TGTGCCAGCAGTTTACGGGAAGCAGATACGCAGTATTTT
CDR3aa: CASSLREADTQYF

v_gene: TRBV6-5
abundance: NA
j_gene: TRBJ1-5
d_gene: NA
CDR3nt: TGTGCCAGCCGGAGGAGCAATAGCAATCAGCCCCAGCATTTT
CDR3aa: CASRRSNSNQPQHF

v_gene: TRBV5-4
abundance: NA
j_gene: TRBJ2-7
d_gene: TRBD2
CDR3nt: TGTGCCAGCAGCCGCGTCGACCTAACTAGCGGGAGTGTCTTC
CDR3aa: CASSRVDLTSGSVF

v_gene: TRBV7-8
abundance: NA
j_gene: TRBJ2-7
d_gene: TRBD2
CDR3nt: TGTGCCAGCAGCTTAGGGGGCGGGAGGGCGGCTTACGAGCAGTACTTC
CDR3aa: CASSLGGGRAAYEQYF

v_gene: TRBV15
abundance: NA
j_gene: TRBJ2-7
d_gene: TRBD1
CDR3nt: TGTGCCACCAGCAAAGGGACAGGGAGCTCCTACGAGCAGTACTTC
CDR3aa: CATSKGTGSSYEQYF

v_gene: TRBV24-1
abundance: NA
j_gene: TRBJ2-1
d_gene: NA
CDR3nt: TGTGCCACCAGTGACAGAAGCTCCTACAATGAGCAGTTCTTC
CDR3aa: CATSDRSSYNEQFF

v_gene: TRBV7-9
abundance: NA
j_gene: TRBJ2-1
d_gene: NA
CDR3nt: TGTGCCAGCAGCCTAATAGGTCTAGTTAATGAGCAGTTCTTC
CDR3aa: CASSLIGLVNEQFF

v_gene: TRBV6-5
abundance: NA
j_gene: TRBJ1-2
d_gene: TRBD1
CDR3nt: TGTGCCAGCAGTTACTCATACGACAGGGGGCGCATTGGCTACACCTTC
CDR3aa: CASSYSYDRGRIGYTF

v_gene: TRBV6-2/TRBV6-3
abundance: NA
j_gene: TRBJ2-1
d_gene: NA
CDR3nt: TGTGCCAGCAGTTACCTCAGGGATTACAATGAGCAGTTCTTC
CDR3aa: CASSYLRDYNEQFF

v_gene: TRBV6-6
abundance: NA
j_gene: TRBJ1-4
d_gene: NA
CDR3nt: TGTGCCAGCAGTTACTCCGCAGGGGAGGTCTTAGGAAAACTGTTTTTT
CDR3aa: CASSYSAGEVLGKLFF

v_gene: TRBV6-5
abundance: NA
j_gene: TRBJ1-2
d_gene: NA
CDR3nt: TGTGCCAGCAGTATAGGCCCCGGCTATGGCTACACCTTC
CDR3aa: CASSIGPGYGYTF

v_gene: TRBV4-1
abundance: NA
j_gene: TRBJ1-5
d_gene: NA
CDR3nt: TGCGCCAGCAGCCGGAAAGAGATGGGGGAGAATCAGCCCCAGCATTTT
CDR3aa: CASSRKEMGENQPQHF

v_gene: TRBV5-6
abundance: NA
j_gene: TRBJ2-1
d_gene: TRBD1
CDR3nt: TGTGCCAGCAGCTTGGACAGGGGGCCTGAGCAGTTCTTC
CDR3aa: CASSLDRGPEQFF

v_gene: TRBV4-2
abundance: NA
j_gene: TRBJ1-6
d_gene: TRBD1
CDR3nt: TGTGCCAGCAGCCCAGGGGACAGGGTGGGTTCACCCCTCCACTTT
CDR3aa: CASSPGDRVGSPLHF

v_gene: TRBV5-4
abundance: NA
j_gene: TRBJ2-5
d_gene: TRBD2
CDR3nt: TGTGCCAGCAGTCCTAACTCAGCGGGGCAAGAGACCCAGTACTTC
CDR3aa: CASSPNSAGQETQYF

v_gene: TRBV5-6
abundance: NA
j_gene: TRBJ1-3
d_gene: NA
CDR3nt: TGTGCCAGCAGCTTGGCGGGCAGGGCTGGAAACACCATATATTTT
CDR3aa: CASSLAGRAGNTIYF

v_gene: TRBV4-2
abundance: NA
j_gene: TRBJ2-1
d_gene: TRBD2
CDR3nt: TGTGCCAGCAGCCAAGACCCCGGGACTAGCGGGGGGGCCGGGGAGCAGTTCTTC
CDR3aa: CASSQDPGTSGGAGEQFF

v_gene: TRBV28
abundance: NA
j_gene: TRBJ1-2
d_gene: TRBD1
CDR3nt: TGTGCCAGCAGTTCATCCTCCGGGACAGGGAGTAACTATGGCTACACCTTC
CDR3aa: CASSSSSGTGSNYGYTF

v_gene: TRBV27
abundance: NA
j_gene: TRBJ2-7
d_gene: TRBD2
CDR3nt: TGTGCCAGCAGTCCGCCTGCTAGCGGGAGGTACTACGAGCAGTACTTC
CDR3aa: CASSPPASGRYYEQYF

v_gene: TRBV4-2
abundance: NA
j_gene: TRBJ2-1
d_gene: TRBD2
CDR3nt: TGTGCCAGCAGCCAAGACAGCGGGGGCGGGTACAATGAGCAGTTCTTC
CDR3aa: CASSQDSGGGYNEQFF

v_gene: TRBV4-1
abundance: NA
j_gene: TRBJ2-3
d_gene: NA
CDR3nt: TGCGCCAGCAGCCAACAGGGAACAGATACGCAGTATTTT
CDR3aa: CASSQQGTDTQYF

v_gene: TRBV6-6
abundance: NA
j_gene: TRBJ1-2
d_gene: NA
CDR3nt: TGTGCCAGCAGTTACGACAGGAGAGCTAACTATGGCTACACCTTC
CDR3aa: CASSYDRRANYGYTF

v_gene: TRBV30
abundance: NA
j_gene: TRBJ1-5
d_gene: NA
CDR3nt: TGTGCCTGGAGTGTAGTGAGAGGGGACAATCAGCCCCAGCATTTT
CDR3aa: CAWSVVRGDNQPQHF

v_gene: TRBV6-1
abundance: NA
j_gene: TRBJ1-6
d_gene: NA
CDR3nt: TGTGCCAGCAGTGAGGCGGGGGCAGGATGGAATTCACCCCTCCACTTT
CDR3aa: CASSEAGAGWNSPLHF